Sequencing of this T cell receptor beta chain was carried out in a study of cytomegalovirus exposure and HLA in healthy donors. This PCR relied on a set of 60 Vbeta primers and 13 Jbeta primers. Sequencing was performed with immunoSEQ multiplex PCR; in TCRdb, only in-frame clones are kept and a portion is missing. The sample lists some 96,000 clones, roughly 76% occurring once. This CDR3 has 14 residues. Trimming stripped 11 bases from V and 0 bases from J, with 15 bases between. Germline lookup yields CDR1 ENHRY and CDR2 SYGVKD. The chain is built from TRBV10-3 and TRBJ2-3; weak D call: TRBD2 (5 bases). The TCR comes from a middle-aged man in good health and CMV-seronegative. Sequencing was carried out using PBMCs. The CDR3 is CASGESASTDTQYF. The CDR3 DNA reads TGTGCCTCTGGGGAGAGCGCCAGCACAGATACGCAGTATTTT.